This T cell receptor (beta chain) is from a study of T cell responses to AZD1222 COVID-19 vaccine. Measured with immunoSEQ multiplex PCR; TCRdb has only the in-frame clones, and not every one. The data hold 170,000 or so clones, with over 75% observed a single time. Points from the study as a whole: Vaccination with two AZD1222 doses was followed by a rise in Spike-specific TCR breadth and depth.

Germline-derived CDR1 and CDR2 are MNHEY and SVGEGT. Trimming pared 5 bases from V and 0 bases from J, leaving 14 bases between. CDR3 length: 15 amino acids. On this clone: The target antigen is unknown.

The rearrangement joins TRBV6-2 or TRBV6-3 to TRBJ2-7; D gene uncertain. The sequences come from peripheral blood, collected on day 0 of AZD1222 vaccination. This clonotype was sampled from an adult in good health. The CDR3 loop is CASSLRYRSSYEQYF. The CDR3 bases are TGTGCCAGCAGTCTACGCTATAGGTCCTCCTACGAGCAGTACTTC.